This T cell receptor beta chain was identified in a study of blood T cell repertoires in COVID-19. Overall study: PBMCs, B-cell-depleted T cells, or T cells were the source of the cDNA or gDNA that made up the material.

The CDR3 has 16 residues. Germline V gene data show CDR1 as SNHLY and CDR2 as FYNNEI. V shed 5 bases and J 5 bases; nucleotides not matched to a gene: 13. In the source study's methods: The assay estimated nucleated cells by amplifying reference gene primers. The repertoire was sequenced with immunoSEQ multiplex PCR; TCRdb's copy has only in-frame clones and lacks some. The V and J calls and the clone size are those of that table, but D and trimming were determined from the DNA. The data hold about 230,000 clones, with roughly 88% observed a single time. Sequencing used peripheral blood. The chain joins TRBV2 to TRBJ2-5, with 8 bases lining up with TRBD1. The clonotype comes from a woman in her 40s who had recovered from COVID-19. The CDR3 bases are TGTGCCAGCAGTCCCGTCGGACAGGGTGGATCGGAGACCCAGTACTTC. This encodes CASSPVGQGGSETQYF. The entire variable domain, with the rest obtained from reference TRBV2 and TRBJ2-5, is as follows: EPEVTQTPSHQVTQMGQEVILRCVPISNHLYFYWYRQILGQKVEFLVSFYNNEISEKSEIFDDQFSVERPDGSNFTLKIRSTKLEDSAMYFCASSPVGQGGSETQYFGPGTRLLVL.